The present T cell receptor beta chain was sequenced within a study of cytotoxic CD8 clonotypes in ibrutinib-treated CLL. Regarding the study as a whole: Treatment left the uncommon public clonotypes either contracted or stable in frequency.

Germline CDR1 KGHSH, CDR2 LQKENI. The CDR3 length is 14 residues. Trimming took off 3 bases at V and 1 base at J, with 10 bases between the two ends. Profiled with immunoSEQ multiplex PCR; TCRdb holds only in-frame clones, not every one. The sample holds some 300,000 clones, roughly 85% seen once. Remarks on this clone: What it binds is unknown.

The material sequenced was PBMCs, taken before ibrutinib treatment. This TCR derives from a human donor with chronic lymphocytic leukemia. The V call is TRBV18, the J call TRBJ2-7; possible D gene TRBD2, 6 bases. CDR3 in DNA: TGTGCCAGCTCACCTCCGACTAGGTCCTACGAGCAGTACTTC. Protein sequence: CASSPPTRSYEQYF.